Included here is one T cell receptor beta chain sequence, with context. Only in-frame clones appear in the TCRdb table, and some are missing; sequencing was by immunoSEQ multiplex PCR. The table records approximately 100,000 clones, roughly 87% of them present only once. This entry comes from a study of cytomegalovirus exposure and HLA in healthy donors. V shed 6 bases and J 10 bases; nucleotides not matched to a gene: 6. CDR1 and CDR2 (germline): SGHRS, YFSETQ. CDR3 length: 12 amino acids. This chain connects TRBV5-1 to TRBJ2-1, with TRBD2 matching over 8 bases. The material sequenced was PBMCs. The receptor comes from a woman in her 30s in good health and CMV-seronegative. This chain's CDR3 is CASTGGAGEQFF. The CDR3 DNA follows: TGCGCCAGCACCGGGGGGGCGGGCGAGCAGTTCTTC. The entire variable domain, with the rest obtained from reference TRBV5-1 and TRBJ2-1, is as follows: KAGVTQTPRYLIKTRGQQVTLSCSPISGHRSVSWYQQTPGQGLQFLFEYFSETQRNKGNFPGRFSGRQFSNSRSEMNVSTLELGDSALYLCASTGGAGEQFFGPGTRLTVL.